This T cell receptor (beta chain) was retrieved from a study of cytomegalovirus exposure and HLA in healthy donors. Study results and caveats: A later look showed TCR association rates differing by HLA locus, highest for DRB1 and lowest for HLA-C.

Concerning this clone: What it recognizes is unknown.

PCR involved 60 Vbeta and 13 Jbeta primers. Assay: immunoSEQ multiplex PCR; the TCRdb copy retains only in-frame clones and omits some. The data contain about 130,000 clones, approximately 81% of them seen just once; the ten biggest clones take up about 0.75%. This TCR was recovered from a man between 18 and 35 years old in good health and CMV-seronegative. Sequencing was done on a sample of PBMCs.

The CDR3 region has the DNA TGTGCCAGCAGCAGGGGAACTCAGCCCCAGCATTTT. Residues: CASSRGTQPQHF. The chain recombines TRBV27 with TRBJ1-5; D possibly corresponds to TRBD1 (6 bases). Trimming pared 6 bases from V and 6 bases from J, leaving 9 bases between. This CDR3 is built from 12 residues. Germline V gene data show CDR1 as MNHEY and CDR2 as SMNVEV (reference sequence).